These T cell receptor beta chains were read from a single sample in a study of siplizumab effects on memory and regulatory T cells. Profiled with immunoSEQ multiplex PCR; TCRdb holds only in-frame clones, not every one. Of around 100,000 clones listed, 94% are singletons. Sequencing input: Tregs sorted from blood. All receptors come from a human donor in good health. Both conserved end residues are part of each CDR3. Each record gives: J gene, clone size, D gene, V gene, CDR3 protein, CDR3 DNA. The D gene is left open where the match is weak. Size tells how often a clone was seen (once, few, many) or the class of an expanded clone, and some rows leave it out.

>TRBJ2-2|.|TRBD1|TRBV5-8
CASSLFRGYGSGELFF
TGTGCCAGCAGCTTGTTCAGGGGGTATGGTTCCGGGGAGCTGTTTTTT
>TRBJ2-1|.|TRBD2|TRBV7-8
CASSSTLAGKYNEQFF
TGTGCCAGCAGCTCCACACTAGCGGGAAAATACAATGAGCAGTTCTTC
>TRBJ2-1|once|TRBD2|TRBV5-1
CASSSGLAGGPMDEQFF
TGCGCCAGCAGCTCTGGACTAGCGGGAGGGCCGATGGATGAGCAGTTCTTC
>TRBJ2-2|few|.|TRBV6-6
CASRLPSTGELFF
TGTGCCAGCAGACTCCCTTCGACCGGGGAGCTGTTTTTT
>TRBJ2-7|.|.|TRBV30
CAGQTGLGPYEQYF
TGTGCCGGACAAACGGGCCTTGGCCCCTACGAGCAGTACTTC
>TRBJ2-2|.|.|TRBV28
CASSSVYRRIGELFF
TGTGCCAGCAGTTCAGTTTATCGGCGTATAGGGGAGCTGTTTTTT
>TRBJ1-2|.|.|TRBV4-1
CASSYPRGPHGYTF
TGCGCCAGCAGTTACCCCAGGGGCCCCCATGGCTACACCTTC
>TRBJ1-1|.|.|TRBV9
CATNRQVNTEAFF
TGTGCCACCAATCGCCAGGTGAACACTGAAGCTTTCTTT
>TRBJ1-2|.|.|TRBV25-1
CASSSRDSKGYTF
TGTGCCAGCAGTTCGAGGGATTCTAAGGGCTACACCTTC
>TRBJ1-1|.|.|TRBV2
CASIPGATGNTEAFF
TGTGCCAGCATTCCTGGGGCCACAGGGAACACTGAAGCTTTCTTT
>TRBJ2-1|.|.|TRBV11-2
CASSLILGKWFF
TGTGCCAGCAGCTTAATACTCGGCAAGTGGTTCTTC
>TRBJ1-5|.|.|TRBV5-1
CASSLGRDNQPQHF
TGCGCCAGCAGCTTGGGGCGGGACAATCAGCCCCAGCATTTT
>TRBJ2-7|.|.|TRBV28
CASSLSSILEQYF
TGTGCCAGCAGTTTGTCGAGTATTCTCGAGCAGTACTTC
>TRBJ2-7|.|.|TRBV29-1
CSVGFGRSYEQYF
TGCAGCGTTGGGTTTGGTCGGTCCTACGAGCAGTACTTC
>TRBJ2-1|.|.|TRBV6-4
CASSPGPYNEQFF
TGTGCCAGCTCCCCGGGACCCTACAATGAGCAGTTCTTC
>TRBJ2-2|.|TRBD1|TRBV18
CASSRRTGRNTGELFF
TGTGCCAGCTCACGTCGGACAGGCCGTAACACCGGGGAGCTGTTTTTT
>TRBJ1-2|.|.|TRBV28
CASSPPLAEKDGYTF
TGTGCCAGCAGTCCCCCTTTGGCAGAAAAAGATGGCTACACCTTC
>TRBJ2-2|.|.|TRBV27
CASSLAWGYDTGELFF
TGTGCCAGCAGTTTAGCGTGGGGGTACGACACCGGGGAGCTGTTTTTT
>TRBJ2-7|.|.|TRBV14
CASSLTTIEQYF
TGTGCCAGCAGCCTAACGACTATCGAGCAGTACTTC
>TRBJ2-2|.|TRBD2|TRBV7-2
CASSFRTSGRSRELFF
TGTGCCAGCAGCTTTCGGACTAGCGGGAGGAGTAGGGAGCTGTTTTTT
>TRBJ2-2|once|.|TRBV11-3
CASSLGTNTGELFF
TGTGCCAGCAGCTTAGGAACGAACACCGGGGAGCTGTTTTTT
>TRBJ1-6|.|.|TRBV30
CAWSVSSYNSPLHF
TGTGCCTGGAGTGTGAGCTCCTATAATTCACCCCTCCACTTT
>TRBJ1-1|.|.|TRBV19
CASQMNTEAFF
TGTGCCAGCCAGATGAACACTGAAGCTTTCTTT
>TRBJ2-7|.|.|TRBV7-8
CASSLSTGSFLYEQYF
TGTGCCAGCAGCTTAAGTACAGGCTCGTTCCTTTACGAGCAGTACTTC
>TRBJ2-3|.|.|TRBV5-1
CASSLGARTDTQYF
TGCGCCAGCAGCTTGGGGGCGCGAACAGATACGCAGTATTTT
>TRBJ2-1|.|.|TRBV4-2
CASSQNGGRIDEQFF
TGTGCCAGCAGCCAAAATGGGGGGCGGATAGATGAGCAGTTCTTC
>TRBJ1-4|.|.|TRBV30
CASTGATNEKLFF
TGTGCCTCTACAGGCGCAACTAATGAAAAACTGTTTTTT
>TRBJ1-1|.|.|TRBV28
CASSLLVRVESTEAFF
TGTGCCAGCAGTTTGCTGGTAAGAGTTGAGAGCACTGAAGCTTTCTTT
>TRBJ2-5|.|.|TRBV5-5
CASSFRNQETQYF
TGTGCCAGCAGCTTCAGGAACCAAGAGACCCAGTACTTC
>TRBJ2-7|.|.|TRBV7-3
CASSLGHTYEQYF
TGTGCCAGCAGCTTGGGTCACACCTACGAGCAGTACTTC
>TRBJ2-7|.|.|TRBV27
CASSFAAGHEQYF
TGTGCCAGCAGTTTCGCGGCGGGACACGAGCAGTACTTC
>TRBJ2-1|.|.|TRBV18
CASSPYRRGGVGNEQFF
TGTGCCAGCTCACCGTATCGCCGTGGGGGAGTAGGCAATGAGCAGTTCTTC
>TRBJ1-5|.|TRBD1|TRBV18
CASSPGTGGFRPQHF
TGTGCCAGCTCACCCGGGACAGGGGGTTTTCGGCCCCAGCATTTT
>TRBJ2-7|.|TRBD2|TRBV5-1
CASSRTSGIGEQYF
TGCGCCAGCAGCCGGACTAGCGGGATAGGCGAGCAGTACTTC
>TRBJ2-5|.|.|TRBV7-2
CASSPGNSKETQYF
TGTGCCAGCAGCCCCGGGAACAGTAAAGAGACCCAGTACTTC
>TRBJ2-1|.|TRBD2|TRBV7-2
CASSPSGSSYNEQFF
TGTGCCAGCAGCCCTAGCGGGAGCTCCTACAATGAGCAGTTCTTC
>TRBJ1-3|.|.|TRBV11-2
CASSRFLQGQDTIYF
TGTGCCAGCAGTCGTTTTCTACAGGGTCAGGACACCATATATTTT
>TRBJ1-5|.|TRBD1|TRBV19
CASSPGPGTGNQRPQHF
TGTGCCAGTAGTCCAGGTCCCGGGACAGGGAACCAGAGGCCCCAGCATTTT
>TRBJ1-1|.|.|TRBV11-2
CASSREGYTEAFF
TGTGCCAGCAGCCGAGAAGGGTACACTGAAGCTTTCTTT
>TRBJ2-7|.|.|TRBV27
CASSLSIGSTYEQYF
TGTGCCAGCAGTTTATCGATCGGGAGCACGTACGAGCAGTACTTC
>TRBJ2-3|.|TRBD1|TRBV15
CATSRDRGLGDTQYF
TGTGCCACCAGCAGGGACAGGGGGCTTGGAGATACGCAGTATTTT
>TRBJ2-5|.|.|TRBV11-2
CASSLAPGETQYF
TGTGCCAGCAGCTTAGCCCCGGGCGAGACCCAGTACTTC
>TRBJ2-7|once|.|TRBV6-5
CASAKGGSYEQYF
TGTGCCAGCGCCAAGGGTGGATCCTACGAGCAGTACTTC
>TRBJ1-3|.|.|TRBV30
CAWRGSGNTIYF
TGTGCCTGGAGGGGCTCTGGAAACACCATATATTTT
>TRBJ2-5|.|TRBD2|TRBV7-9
CASSPGRAGTQYF
TGTGCCAGCTCGCCCGGGAGGGCGGGGACCCAGTACTTC
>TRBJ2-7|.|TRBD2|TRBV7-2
CASSLVSSGTYYEQYF
TGTGCCAGCAGCTTAGTTTCTAGCGGGACATACTACGAGCAGTACTTC
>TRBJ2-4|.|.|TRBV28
CASSLVWDRKNIQYF
TGTGCCAGCAGTTTAGTGTGGGATCGCAAAAACATTCAGTACTTC
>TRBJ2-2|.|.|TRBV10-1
CASSVRMAGELFF
TGCGCCAGCAGTGTTCGTATGGCCGGGGAGCTGTTTTTT
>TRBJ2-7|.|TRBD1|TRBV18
CASSRDRVVKEQYF
TGTGCCAGCTCACGGGACAGGGTAGTGAAGGAGCAGTACTTC
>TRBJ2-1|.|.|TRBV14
CASSLFSSYNEQFF
TGTGCCAGCAGCCTTTTTAGCTCCTACAATGAGCAGTTCTTC
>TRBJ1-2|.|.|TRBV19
CASHPTTHYGYTF
TGTGCCAGTCACCCAACGACTCACTATGGCTACACCTTC
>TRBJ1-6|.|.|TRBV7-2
CASSSDSPLHF
TGTGCCAGCAGCTCTGACTCACCCCTCCACTTT
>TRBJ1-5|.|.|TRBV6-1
CASSASLGGGNQPQHF
TGTGCCAGCAGTGCAAGTTTGGGGGGCGGCAATCAGCCCCAGCATTTT
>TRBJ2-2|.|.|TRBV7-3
CASSLTRSGELFF
TGTGCCAGCAGCTTAACTCGGTCAGGGGAGCTGTTTTTT
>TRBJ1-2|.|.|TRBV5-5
CASSLGGRMSEGYTF
TGTGCCAGCAGCTTGGGGGGCAGGATGTCTGAGGGCTACACCTTC
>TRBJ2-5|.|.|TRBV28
CASSILETQYF
TGTGCCAGCAGCATCCTAGAGACCCAGTACTTC
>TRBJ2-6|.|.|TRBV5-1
CASSLVSSGANVLTF
TGCGCCAGCAGCTTGGTATCATCTGGGGCCAACGTCCTGACTTTC
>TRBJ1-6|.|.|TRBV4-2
CASSQDMGSTYNSPLHF
TGTGCCAGCAGCCAAGATATGGGGAGCACCTATAATTCACCCCTCCACTTT
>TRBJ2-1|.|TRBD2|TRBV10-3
CAISGASGGEQFF
TGTGCCATCAGTGGGGCTAGCGGGGGTGAGCAGTTCTTC